This T cell receptor beta chain came from a study of T cells in Graves' hyperthyroidism and ophthalmopathy. As for the study in general: Peripheral blood was collected at initial diagnosis, before any treatment.

Amplification targeted TCR beta CDR3 regions from RNA transcripts. A set of HTBI primers served as the primers for a first-round RT-PCR of the TCR CDR3. TCRdb reanalysed the multiplex PCR reads using MiXCR and keeps one entry per CDR3 protein. The sample lists 250,000 to 400,000 distinct CDR3 sequences; about 13% were seen once. Clinical symptoms, serum thyroxine and TRAb, thyroid ultrasound and orbital computed tomography together formed the diagnostic basis. V was trimmed by 3 bases and J by 4 bases, leaving 6 bases between them. The CDR3 extends over 12 amino acids. CDR1 and CDR2 from the germline V gene are SEHNR and FQNEAQ (reference sequence). The study, taken as a whole, reports: Within blood appeared most thyroid clonotypes that had expanded above 0.001.

There are a few counts of this clonotype. Its specificity is not known. This rearrangement joins TRBV7-9 to TRBJ1-1; D is unresolved. The origin of this receptor is a woman in her forties with Graves' ophthalmopathy. The sequencing sample was made of blood. CDR3 residues: CASSFTGTEAFF. CDR3 in DNA: TGTGCCAGCAGCTTTACGGGCACTGAAGCTTTCTTT.